The clone carrying this TCR beta chain was picked up one time. Profiled with immunoSEQ multiplex PCR; TCRdb holds only in-frame clones, not every one. The sample contains about 56,000 clones, approximately 90% of which appear only once. The data were taken from a study of cytomegalovirus exposure and HLA in healthy donors. Between the trimmed V and J ends, which lost 1 base and 2 bases, there was a span of 11 bases. The CDR3 sequence is 15 residues long. Germline CDR1 reads MNHEY; CDR2 reads SVGAGI. The receptor comes from a man between 18 and 29 years old in good health and CMV-seronegative. The sequenced sample was PBMCs. J is TRBJ2-5 and V is TRBV6-5, with no clear D. In DNA, the CDR3 is TGTGCCAGCAGTTACTTGGGCAGATCACAAGAGACCCAGTACTTC. Amino acids: CASSYLGRSQETQYF.